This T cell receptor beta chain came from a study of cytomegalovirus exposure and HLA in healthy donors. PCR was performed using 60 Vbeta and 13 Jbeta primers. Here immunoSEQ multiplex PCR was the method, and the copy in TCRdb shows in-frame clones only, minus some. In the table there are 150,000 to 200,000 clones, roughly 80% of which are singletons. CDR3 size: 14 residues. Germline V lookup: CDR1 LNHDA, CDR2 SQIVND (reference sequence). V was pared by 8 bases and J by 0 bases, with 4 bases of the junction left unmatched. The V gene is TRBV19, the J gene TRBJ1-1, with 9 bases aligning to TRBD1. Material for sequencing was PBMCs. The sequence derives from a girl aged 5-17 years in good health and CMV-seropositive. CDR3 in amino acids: CASGTGRVNTEAFF. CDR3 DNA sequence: TGTGCCAGTGGGACAGGGCGGGTGAACACTGAAGCTTTCTTT. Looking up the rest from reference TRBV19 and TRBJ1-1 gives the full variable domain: DGGITQSPKYLFRKEGQNVTLSCEQNLNHDAMYWYRQDPGQGLRLIYYSQIVNDFQKGDIAEGYSVSREKKESFPLTVTSAQKNPTAFYLCASGTGRVNTEAFFGQGTRLTVV.